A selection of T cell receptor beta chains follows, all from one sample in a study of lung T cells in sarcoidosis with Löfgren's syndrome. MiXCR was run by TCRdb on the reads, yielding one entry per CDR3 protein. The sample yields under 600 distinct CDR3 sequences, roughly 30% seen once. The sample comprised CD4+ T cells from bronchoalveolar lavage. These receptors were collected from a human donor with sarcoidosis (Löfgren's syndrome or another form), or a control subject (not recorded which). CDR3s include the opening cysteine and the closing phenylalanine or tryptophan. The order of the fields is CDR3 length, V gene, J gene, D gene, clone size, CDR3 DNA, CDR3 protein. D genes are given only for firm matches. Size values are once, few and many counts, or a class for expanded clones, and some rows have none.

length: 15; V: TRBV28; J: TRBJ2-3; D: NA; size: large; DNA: TGTGCCAGCAGTCTAGGGGACACTCGCACAGATACGCAGTATTTT; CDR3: CASSLGDTRTDTQYF
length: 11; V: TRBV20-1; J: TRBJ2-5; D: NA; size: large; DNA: TGCAGTGCCCTCCGGAGCGAGACCCAGTACTTC; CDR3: CSALRSETQYF
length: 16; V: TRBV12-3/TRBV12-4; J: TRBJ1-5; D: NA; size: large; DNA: TGTGCCAGCAGAAAAACCGGGGCCCGGGCTAATCAGCCCCAGCATTTT; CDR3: CASRKTGARANQPQHF
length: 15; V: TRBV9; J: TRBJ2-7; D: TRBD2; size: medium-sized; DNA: TGTGCCAGCAGCGCCGATGGGAGGGCTAGAGTCGAGCAGTACTTC; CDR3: CASSADGRARVEQYF
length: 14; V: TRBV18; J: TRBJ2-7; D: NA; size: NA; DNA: TGTGCCAGCTCACAGGGGCCTCCCTCCTACGAGCAGCACTTC; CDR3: CASSQGPPSYEQHF
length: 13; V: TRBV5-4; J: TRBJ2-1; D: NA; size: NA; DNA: TGTGCCAGCAGCACACAGGGAGTCGATGAGCAGTTCTTC; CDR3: CASSTQGVDEQFF
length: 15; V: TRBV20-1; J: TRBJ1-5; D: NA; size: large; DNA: TGCAGTGCTATTGCCCCCGGCGCCATGGGTCAGCCCCAGCATTTT; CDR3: CSAIAPGAMGQPQHF
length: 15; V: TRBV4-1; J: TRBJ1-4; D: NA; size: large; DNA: TGCGCCAGCAGCCAAGACTCTTCAACTAATGAAAAACTGCTTTTT; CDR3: CASSQDSSTNEKLLF
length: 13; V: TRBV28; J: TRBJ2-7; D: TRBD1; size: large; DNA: TGTGCCAGCAGTTGGACAGGGATTGGCGAGCAGTACTTC; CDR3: CASSWTGIGEQYF
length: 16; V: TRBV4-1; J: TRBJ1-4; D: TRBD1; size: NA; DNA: TGCGCCAGCAACCAAGAGTTGGACAGGGGACGTGAAAAACTGTTTTTT; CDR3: CASNQELDRGREKLFF
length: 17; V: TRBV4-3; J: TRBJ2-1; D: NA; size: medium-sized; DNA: TGCGCCAGCAGCCAACGTGCGTATCAGGGCCCCTACAATGAGCAGTTCTTC; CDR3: CASSQRAYQGPYNEQFF
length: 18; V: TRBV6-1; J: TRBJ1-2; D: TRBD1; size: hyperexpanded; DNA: TGTGCCAGCAGTTTGTCCCCCTTCCGGGACAGGAGGGACTATGGCTACACCTTC; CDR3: CASSLSPFRDRRDYGYTF
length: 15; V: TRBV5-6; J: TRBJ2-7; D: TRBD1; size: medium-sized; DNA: TGTGCCAGCAGCTTGGTTGGGACAGGGAACTACGAGCAGTACTTC; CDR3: CASSLVGTGNYEQYF
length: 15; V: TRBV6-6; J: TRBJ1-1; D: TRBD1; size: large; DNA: TGTGCCAGCAGTTACGGGACAGGGGGTGGCACTGAAGCTTTCTTT; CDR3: CASSYGTGGGTEAFF
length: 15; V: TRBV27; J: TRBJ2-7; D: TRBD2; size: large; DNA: TGTGCCAGCCTCGACCTGGCTAGCGGGAGCCACGAGCAGTACTTC; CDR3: CASLDLASGSHEQYF
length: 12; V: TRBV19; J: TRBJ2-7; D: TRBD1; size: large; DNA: TGTGCCAGTGGACAGGGGGACTACGAGCAGTACTTC; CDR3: CASGQGDYEQYF
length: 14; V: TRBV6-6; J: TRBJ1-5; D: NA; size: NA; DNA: TGTGCCAGCAGTTACTCCTGGCTCGGGGAGACCCAGCATTTT; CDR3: CASSYSWLGETQHF
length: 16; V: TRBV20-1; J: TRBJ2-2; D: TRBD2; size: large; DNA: TGCAGTGCTACGGGACTAGCGGGGGCGAACACCGGGGAGCTGTTTTTT; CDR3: CSATGLAGANTGELFF
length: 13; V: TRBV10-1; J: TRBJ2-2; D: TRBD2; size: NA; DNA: TGCGCCGGCGGGGGGTACGAACACGGGGAGCTGTTTTTT; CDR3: CAGGGYEHGELFF
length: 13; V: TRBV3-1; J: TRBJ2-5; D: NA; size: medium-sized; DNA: TGTGCCAGCAGCCAAGGAGGGGTCGAGACCCAGTACTTC; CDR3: CASSQGGVETQYF
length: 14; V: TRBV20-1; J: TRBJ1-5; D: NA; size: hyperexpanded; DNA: TGCAGTGCTAGAGCCTTAGGTCGGAATCAGCCCCAGCATTTT; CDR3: CSARALGRNQPQHF
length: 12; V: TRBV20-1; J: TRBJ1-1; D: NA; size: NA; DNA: TGCAGTGCTACCGGGAGAGACACTGAAACTCTCTTT; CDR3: CSATGRDTETLF
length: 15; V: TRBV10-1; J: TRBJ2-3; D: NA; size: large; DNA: TGCGCCAGCAGTGACGGGAGCGCGGGCACAGATACGCAGTATTTT; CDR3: CASSDGSAGTDTQYF
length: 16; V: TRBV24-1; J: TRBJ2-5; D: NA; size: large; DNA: TGTGCCACCAGTGATGTCAGGGGCGGGTGGAAAGAGACCCAGTACTTC; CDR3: CATSDVRGGWKETQYF
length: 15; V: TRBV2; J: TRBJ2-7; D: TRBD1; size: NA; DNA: TGTGCCAGCAGTGGAGGTGCAGGGGGCTCCTACGAGCAGTGCTTC; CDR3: CASSGGAGGSYEQCF
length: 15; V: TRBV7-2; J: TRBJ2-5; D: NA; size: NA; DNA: TGCGCCAGCAGCTCCCCCCGGACTGGCCTAGAGACCCAGTACTTC; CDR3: CASSSPRTGLETQYF